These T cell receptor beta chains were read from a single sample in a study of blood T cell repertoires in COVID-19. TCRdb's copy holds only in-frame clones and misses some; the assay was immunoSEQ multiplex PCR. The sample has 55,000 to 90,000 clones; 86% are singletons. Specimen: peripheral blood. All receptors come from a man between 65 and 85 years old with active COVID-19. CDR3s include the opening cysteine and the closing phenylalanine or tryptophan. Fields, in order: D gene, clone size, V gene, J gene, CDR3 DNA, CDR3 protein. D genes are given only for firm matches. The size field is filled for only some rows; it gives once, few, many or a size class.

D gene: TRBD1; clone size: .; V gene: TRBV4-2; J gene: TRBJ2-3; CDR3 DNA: TGTGCCAGCAGCCAAGGGACAGGACCCACAGATACGCAGTATTTT; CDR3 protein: CASSQGTGPTDTQYF
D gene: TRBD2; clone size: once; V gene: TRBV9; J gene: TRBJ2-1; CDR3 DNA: TGTGCCAGCAGCGTAGGGGGCGACCCGGGAGGGAATGAGCAGTTCTTC; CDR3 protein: CASSVGGDPGGNEQFF
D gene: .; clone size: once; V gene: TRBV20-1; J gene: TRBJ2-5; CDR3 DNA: TGCAGTGCTAGTTTTGGTAGCGCCAGGGAGACCCAGTACTTC; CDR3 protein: CSASFGSARETQYF
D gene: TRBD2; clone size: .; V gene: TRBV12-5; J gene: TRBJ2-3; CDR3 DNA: TGTGCTAGTGGTCCCCCGGGACTAGCGGCAGATACGCAGTATTTT; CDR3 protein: CASGPPGLAADTQYF
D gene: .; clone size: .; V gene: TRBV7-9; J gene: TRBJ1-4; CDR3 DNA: TGTGCCAGCAGCCGGGACATTGAAAAACTGTTTTTT; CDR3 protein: CASSRDIEKLFF
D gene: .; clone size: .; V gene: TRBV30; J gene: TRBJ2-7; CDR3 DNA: TGTGCCTGGACCGTACAGGGTTCGGAGCAGTACTTC; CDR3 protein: CAWTVQGSEQYF
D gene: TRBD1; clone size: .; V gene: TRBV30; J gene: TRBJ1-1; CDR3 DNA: TGTGCCTGGAACCAGGGGGCCGCAGGGACCACTGAAGCTTTCTTT; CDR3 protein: CAWNQGAAGTTEAFF
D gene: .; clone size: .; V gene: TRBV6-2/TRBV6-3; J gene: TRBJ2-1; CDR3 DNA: TGTGCCAGCAGCCTCCGACGGGGTGAGCAGTTCTTC; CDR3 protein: CASSLRRGEQFF
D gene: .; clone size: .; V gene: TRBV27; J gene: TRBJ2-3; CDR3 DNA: TGTGCCAGCAGAACAGGCACAGATACGCAGTATTTT; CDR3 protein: CASRTGTDTQYF
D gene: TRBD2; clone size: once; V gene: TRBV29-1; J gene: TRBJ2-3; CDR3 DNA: TGCAGCGGGGCCTCCCAACCGGGACTAGCGGGAGTTCCCGCCCGCACAGATACGCAGTATTTT; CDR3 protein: CSGASQPGLAGVPARTDTQYF
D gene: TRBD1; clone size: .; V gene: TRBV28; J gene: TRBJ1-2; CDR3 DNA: TGTGCCAGCTACCTGGGGGCAGGGGGGAACTATGGCTACACCTTC; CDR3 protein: CASYLGAGGNYGYTF
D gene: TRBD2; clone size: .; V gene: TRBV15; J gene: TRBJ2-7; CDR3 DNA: TGTGCCACCAGCAGACCCATCGGGGGGTTCGCCTACGAGCAGTACTTC; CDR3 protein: CATSRPIGGFAYEQYF
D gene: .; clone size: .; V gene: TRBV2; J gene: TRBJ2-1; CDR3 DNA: TGTGCCAGCAGTGGGCTAGTAGGTGTGGGTGAGCAGTTCTTC; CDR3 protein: CASSGLVGVGEQFF
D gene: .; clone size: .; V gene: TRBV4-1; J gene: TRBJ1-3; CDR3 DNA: TGCGCCAGCAGCCAACTCCCCGGAAACACCATATATTTT; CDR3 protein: CASSQLPGNTIYF
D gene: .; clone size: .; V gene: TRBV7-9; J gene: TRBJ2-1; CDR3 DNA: TGTGCCAGCACCCAGGGGGGAGATGGGTACAATGAGCAGTTCTTC; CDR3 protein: CASTQGGDGYNEQFF
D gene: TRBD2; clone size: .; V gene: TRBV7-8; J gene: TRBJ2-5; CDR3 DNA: TGTGCCAGCAGCCCCCCCGGGGGGGGCCAGTACTTC; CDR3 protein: CASSPPGGGQYF
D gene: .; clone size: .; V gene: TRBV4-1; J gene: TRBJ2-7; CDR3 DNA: TGCGCCAGCAGCCAAAGGGACCAGGGGGGCAGCTCCTACGAGCAGTACTTC; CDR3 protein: CASSQRDQGGSSYEQYF
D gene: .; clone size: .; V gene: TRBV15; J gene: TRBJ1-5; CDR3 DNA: TGTGCCACCAGCAGAGTCGGGGGGCCGGGGCCCCAGCATTTT; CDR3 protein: CATSRVGGPGPQHF
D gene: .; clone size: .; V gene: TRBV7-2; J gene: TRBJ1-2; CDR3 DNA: TGTGCCAGCAGCTTACAATCAGGGGACGGCGATGGCTACACCTTC; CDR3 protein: CASSLQSGDGDGYTF
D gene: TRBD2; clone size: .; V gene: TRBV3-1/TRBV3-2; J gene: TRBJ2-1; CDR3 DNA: TGTGCCAGCAGCCCGACTAGCGGGAGGCCGAACAATGAGCAGTTCTTC; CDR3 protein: CASSPTSGRPNNEQFF
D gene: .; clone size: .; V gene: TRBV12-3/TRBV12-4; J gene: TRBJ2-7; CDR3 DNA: TGTGCCAGCAGCCCCCGCAGGGGCGAGCAGTACTTC; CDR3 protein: CASSPRRGEQYF
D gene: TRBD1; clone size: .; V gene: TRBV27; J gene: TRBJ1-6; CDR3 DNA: TGTGCCAGCAGTTCCGACAGGGGTAATTCACCCCTCCACTTT; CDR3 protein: CASSSDRGNSPLHF
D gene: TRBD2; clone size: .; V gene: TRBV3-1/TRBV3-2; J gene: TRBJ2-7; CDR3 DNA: TGTGCCAGCAGCCCGGGACTAGCGGGAGTGTCCGAGCAGTACTTC; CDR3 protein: CASSPGLAGVSEQYF
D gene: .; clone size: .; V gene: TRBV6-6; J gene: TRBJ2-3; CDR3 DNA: TGTGCCAGCAGCTACCCCCTAGGGGGAGGGCCGGGGAGCACAGATACGCAGTATTTT; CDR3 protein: CASSYPLGGGPGSTDTQYF
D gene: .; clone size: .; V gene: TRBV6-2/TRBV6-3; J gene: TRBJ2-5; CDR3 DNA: TGTGCCAGCAGCCCCGGGCCTACAGGGGTAGCGGACCGGGAGACCCAGTACTTC; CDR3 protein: CASSPGPTGVADRETQYF
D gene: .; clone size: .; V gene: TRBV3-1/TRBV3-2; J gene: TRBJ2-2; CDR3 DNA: TGTGCCAGCAGCCCCCTAGCGCGGCGAGACACCGGGGAGCTGTTTTTT; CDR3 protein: CASSPLARRDTGELFF
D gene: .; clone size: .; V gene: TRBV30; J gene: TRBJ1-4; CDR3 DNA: TGTGCCTGGAGTCGGGGGGGGGATGAAAAACTGTTTTTT; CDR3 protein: CAWSRGGDEKLFF
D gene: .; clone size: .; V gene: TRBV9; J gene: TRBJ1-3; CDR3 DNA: TGTGCCAGCACCCCCGGGGGGGAGAGAAACACCATATATTTT; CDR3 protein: CASTPGGERNTIYF
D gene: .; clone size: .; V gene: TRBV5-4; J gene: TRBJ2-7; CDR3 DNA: TGTGCCAGCAGCCCCGGAGGGGGGGTCGCCTACGAGCAGTACTTC; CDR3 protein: CASSPGGGVAYEQYF
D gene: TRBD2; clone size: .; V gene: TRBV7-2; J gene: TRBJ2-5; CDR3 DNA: TGTGCCAGCAGCCCGGGGACTAGGATGGAGACCCAGTACTTC; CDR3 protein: CASSPGTRMETQYF
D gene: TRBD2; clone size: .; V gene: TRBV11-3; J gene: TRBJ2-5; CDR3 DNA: TGTGCCAGCAGCGACGGCGGGAGCTGGGAGACCCAGTACTTC; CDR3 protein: CASSDGGSWETQYF
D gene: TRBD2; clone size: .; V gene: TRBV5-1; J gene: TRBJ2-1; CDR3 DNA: TGCGCCAGCGCGTACGCGGGAGGGGGGGACAATGAGCAGTTCTTC; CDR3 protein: CASAYAGGGDNEQFF
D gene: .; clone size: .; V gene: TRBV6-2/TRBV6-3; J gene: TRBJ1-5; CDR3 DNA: TGTGCCAGCAGTTACTCCCAGGGACGGGGGCAGCCCCAGCATTTT; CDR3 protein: CASSYSQGRGQPQHF
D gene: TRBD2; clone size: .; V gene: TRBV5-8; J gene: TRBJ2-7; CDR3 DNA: TGTGCCAGCAGCCGCCGGGGGGGGTACAACTACGAGCAGTACTTC; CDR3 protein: CASSRRGGYNYEQYF
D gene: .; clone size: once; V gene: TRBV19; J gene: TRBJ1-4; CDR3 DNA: TGTGCCAGTAGTACCACTGACTGGGTTGAAAAACTGTTTTTT; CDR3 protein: CASSTTDWVEKLFF
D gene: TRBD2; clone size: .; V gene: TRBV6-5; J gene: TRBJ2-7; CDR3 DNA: TGTGCCAGCAGCCCCCGGACTAGCGGGGTCGGCGAGCAGTACTTC; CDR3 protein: CASSPRTSGVGEQYF
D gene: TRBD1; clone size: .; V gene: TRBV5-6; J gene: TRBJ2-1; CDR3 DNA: TGTGCCAGCAGCCGTAGACAGGGGGCGAGGTCCTACAATGAGCAGTTCTTC; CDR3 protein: CASSRRQGARSYNEQFF
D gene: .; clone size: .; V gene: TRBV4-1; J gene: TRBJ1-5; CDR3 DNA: TGCGCCAGCAGCCCAGTTAGCAATCAGCCCCAGCATTTT; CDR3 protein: CASSPVSNQPQHF
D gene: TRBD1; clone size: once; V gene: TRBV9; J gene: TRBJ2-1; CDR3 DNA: TGTGCCAGCAGCGAGGGGCTGCGTCGGACAGGGCCGGGTGAGCAGTTCTTC; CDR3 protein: CASSEGLRRTGPGEQFF
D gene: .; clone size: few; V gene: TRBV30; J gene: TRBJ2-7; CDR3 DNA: TGTGCCTGGACCGAGGGGGCCTACGAGCAGTACTTC; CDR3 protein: CAWTEGAYEQYF
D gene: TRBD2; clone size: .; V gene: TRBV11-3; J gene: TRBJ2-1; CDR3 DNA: TGTGCCAGCAGCCCAGGGACTAGCGGGAGGAAATCCTACAATGAGCAGTTCTTC; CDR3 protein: CASSPGTSGRKSYNEQFF
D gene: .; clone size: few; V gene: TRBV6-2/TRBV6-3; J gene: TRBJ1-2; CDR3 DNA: TGTGCCAGCAGTTACTCGGGGCAGGCGTATGGCTACACCTTC; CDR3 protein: CASSYSGQAYGYTF
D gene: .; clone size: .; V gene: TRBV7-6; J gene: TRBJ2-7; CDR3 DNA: TGTGCCAGCAGCCAGGGCGGCGGCACCTACGAGCAGTACTTC; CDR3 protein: CASSQGGGTYEQYF
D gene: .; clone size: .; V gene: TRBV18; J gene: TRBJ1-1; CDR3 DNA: TGTGCCAGCTCACCCTACAACACTGAAGCTTTCTTT; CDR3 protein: CASSPYNTEAFF
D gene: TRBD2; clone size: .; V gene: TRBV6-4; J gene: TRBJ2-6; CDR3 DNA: TGTGCCAGCAGTGACTCGGGGGGGAGCTCTGGGGCCAACGTCCTGACTTTC; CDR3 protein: CASSDSGGSSGANVLTF
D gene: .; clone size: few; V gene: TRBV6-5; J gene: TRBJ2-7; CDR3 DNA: TGTGCCAGCAGTTACGCGGCAGGGACTCCCTACGAGCAGTACTTC; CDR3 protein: CASSYAAGTPYEQYF
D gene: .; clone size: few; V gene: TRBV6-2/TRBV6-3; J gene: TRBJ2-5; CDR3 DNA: TGTGCCAGCAGTTCCGGTCCACAAGAGACCCAGTACTTC; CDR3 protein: CASSSGPQETQYF
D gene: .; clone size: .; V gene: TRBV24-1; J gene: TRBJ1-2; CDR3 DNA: TGTGCCACCAGCTTCGGCTATGGCTACACCTTC; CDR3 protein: CATSFGYGYTF
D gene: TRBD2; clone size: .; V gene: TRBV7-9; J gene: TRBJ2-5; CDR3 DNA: TGTGCCAGCACCCTACTAGCGGGGTTCCAAGAGACCCAGTACTTC; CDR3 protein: CASTLLAGFQETQYF
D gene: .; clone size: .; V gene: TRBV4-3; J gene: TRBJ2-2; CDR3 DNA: TGCGCCAGCAGCCAAGGCCCCCGGACCGGGGAGCTGTTTTTT; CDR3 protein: CASSQGPRTGELFF
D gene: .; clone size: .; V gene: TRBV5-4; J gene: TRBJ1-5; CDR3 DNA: TGTGCCAGCAGCTTGGGGCCCGATAATCAGCCCCAGCATTTT; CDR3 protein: CASSLGPDNQPQHF